The 5 T cell receptor beta chains below come from one sample, sequenced in a study of CD8 T cells in Susac syndrome. It was with random hexamers that about 0.45 to 1 ug RNA was reverse transcribed. TCRdb called the immunoSEQ multiplex PCR reads again in MiXCR, with one record for every CDR3 protein. Here the sample spans about 430,000 distinct CDR3 sequences, roughly 85% being singletons. The sample taken for sequencing was CD8+ T cells from PBMCs. The receptors shown here come from a human donor with multiple sclerosis.

The J gene is TRBJ2-1, the V gene TRBV11-2; TRBD1 matches 7 bases. The CDR3 runs to 16 residues. The junction had 4 bases not matched to a gene; V was cut back by 2 bases and J by 0 bases. In germline, CDR1 is SGHAT, CDR2 FQNNGV. This CDR3 is CASSLNRGDSYNEQFF. As DNA, the CDR3 is TGTGCCAGCAGCTTAAACAGGGGTGACTCCTACAATGAGCAGTTCTTC.

The chain recombines TRBV6-1 with TRBJ1-2; D may be TRBD1 (5 bases). The CDR3 covers 13 residues. Germline loops: CDR1 MNHNS, CDR2 SASEGT. Trimming pared 2 bases from V and 2 bases from J, leaving 6 bases between. The CDR3 coding sequence is TGTGCCAGCAGTGAAAGGGACAACTATGGCTACACCTTC. Amino acids: CASSERDNYGYTF.

V and J are TRBV4-1 and TRBJ2-7; 8 positions match TRBD1. V dropped 0 bases and J dropped 3; count of bases not matched to a gene: 7. The CDR3 extends over 16 amino acids. Germline loops: CDR1 MGHRA, CDR2 YSYEKL. CDR3 in amino acids: CASSQDPGGAFYEQYF. The CDR3 coding sequence is TGCGCCAGCAGCCAAGATCCAGGGGGCGCGTTCTACGAGCAGTACTTC.

This chain joins TRBV4-1 and TRBJ1-2, with a tentative D call TRBD1 (5 bases). CDR1 is MGHRA and CDR2 is YSYEKL in the germline V gene. Between the trimmed V and J ends, which lost 4 bases and 4 bases, there was a span of 19 bases. This CDR3 comprises 16 residues. This CDR3 reads CASSPGREGSGYGYTF. CDR3 nucleotide sequence: TGCGCCAGCAGCCCAGGGCGGGAGGGGTCTGGCTATGGCTACACCTTC.

This chain uses TRBV6-5 with TRBJ1-1, with a tentative D call TRBD1 (5 bases). Germline loops: CDR1 MNHEY, CDR2 SVGAGI. The CDR3 consists of 13 residues. Trimming removed 6 bases from V and 4 bases from J, with 12 bases in between. The CDR3 region has the DNA TGTGCCAGCAGCGCCCGAGGGGTCACTGAAGCTTTCTTT. Translated, it gives CASSARGVTEAFF.